This passage covers 9 T cell receptor beta chains from one sample sequenced in a study of post-analysis software for immune sequencing data. Findings of the study overall: Controls had lower frequencies than patients of four or five TRBV segments, which included TRBV5-6, TRBV5-1 and TRBV20-1.

Their antigen targets remain unknown. Sequencing libraries made from TCR beta cDNA carried unique molecular identifiers. Using its own MiXCR run on the PCR reads, TCRdb lists one record per CDR3 protein. Of about 770,000 distinct CDR3 sequences in the sample, roughly 50% were seen once. What was sequenced was blood. The receptors come from a girl aged 5 to 17 with multiple sclerosis.

This clonotype was recorded many times. This chain connects TRBV28 to TRBJ2-3, with TRBD1 identical over 10 bases. The germline gives CDR1 MDHEN, CDR2 SYDVKM. CDR3 length: 16 residues. The ends lost 7 bases at V and 2 bases at J; junction bases unmatched: 9. The CDR3 DNA reads TGTGCCAGCAAGGATTCGGACAGGGGGTCCACAGATACGCAGTATTTT. It specifies CASKDSDRGSTDTQYF.

This CDR3 reads CASSLSAYRNTEAFF. Here the CDR3 DNA reads TGCGCCAGCAGCTTATCCGCCTACCGGAACACTGAAGCTTTCTTT. J is TRBJ1-1 and V is TRBV5-1; no clear D gene. The V gene's germline CDR1 is SGHRS and CDR2 YFSETQ. V shed 2 bases and J shed 1 base, with 12 bases lying between them. The CDR3 spans 15 residues. Drawing the rest from reference TRBV5-1 and TRBJ1-1, the complete variable domain is KAGVTQTPRYLIKTRGQQVTLSCSPISGHRSVSWYQQTPGQGLQFLFEYFSETQRNKGNFPGRFSGRQFSNSRSEMNVSTLELGDSALYLCASSLSAYRNTEAFFGQGTRLTVV.

Details on this clonotype: One end of the junction varies from germline; a read error may be responsible. V gene TRBV4-3 combines with J gene TRBJ2-1; D gene uncertain. The CDR3 consists of 16 residues. The germline CDR1 and CDR2 sequences are LGHNA and YSLEER. CDR3 amino acids: CASSQEPWTTYNEQFF. The CDR3 DNA is TGCGCCAGCAGCCAAGAACCCTGGACCACCTACAATGAGCAGTTCTTT.

A few counts support this clonotype. The chain links TRBV7-2 to TRBJ2-7; D is unresolved. The CDR3 has 12 residues. The ends were cut back, 5 bases at V and 5 bases at J, with 10 bases in the middle. The germline V gene encodes CDR1 SGHTA and CDR2 FQGNSA. CDR3 protein: CASSRRIHEQYF. DNA of the CDR3: TGTGCCAGCAGCCGGCGGATCCACGAGCAGTACTTC.

This clonotype was detected a few times. The V gene is TRBV7-8, the J gene TRBJ1-5; TRBD1 matches at 8 bases. CDR3 length: 14 amino acids. Per the germline V gene, CDR1 is SGHVS and CDR2 is FQNEAQ. J gave up 7 bases and V 4 bases, and 6 bases lay outside the gene matches. The CDR3 reads CASSSQGGGQPQHF. Written as DNA, the CDR3 is TGTGCCAGCAGCTCACAGGGGGGTGGGCAGCCCCAGCATTTT.

This chain connects TRBV12-3 or TRBV12-4 to TRBJ2-7; D remains unclear. The assigned J gene may be wrong: the sequence end matches TRBJ2-5 better. CDR3 size: 14 residues. For the CDR3, the DNA is TGTGCCAGCAGTTCGGACGGATACCCTGGGACCCAGTACTTC. It translates to CASSSDGYPGTQYF.

The genes are TRBV20-1 and TRBJ2-3; 11 bases match TRBD2. Per the germline V gene, CDR1 is DFQATT and CDR2 is SNEGSKA (reference sequence). V was pared by 1 base and J by 5 bases, with 11 bases of the junction left unmatched. The CDR3 consists of 17 residues. The CDR3 region has the DNA TGCAGTGCTAGAGGAGGACTAGCGGGTTTTCTTTTAGATACGCAGTATTTT. It is translated as CSARGGLAGFLLDTQYF.

The chain has TRBV3-1 and TRBJ1-2, with TRBD1 as a possible D gene (5 bases). The V gene's germline CDR1 is LGHDT and CDR2 YNNKEL (reference sequence). The CDR3 runs to 15 residues. Trimming took off 1 base at V and 2 bases at J, with 11 bases between the two ends. The CDR3 sequence: CASSQVRDGNYGYTF. In nucleotides, the CDR3 is TGTGCCAGCAGCCAAGTCCGGGACGGGAACTATGGCTACACCTTC.

The gene calls are TRBV7-2 and TRBJ2-5; TRBD2 matches 10 bases. The V gene's germline CDR1 is SGHTA and CDR2 FQGNSA. V shed 2 bases and J 2 bases; nucleotides not matched to a gene: 14. This CDR3 comprises 19 residues. CDR3 loop: CASSLRGWGLATHQETQYF. In nucleotides, the CDR3 is TGTGCCAGCAGCTTAAGAGGATGGGGACTAGCGACCCATCAAGAGACCCAGTACTTC.